The next 18 T cell receptor beta chains were all read from a single sample in a study of T-cell reconstitution after alpha-beta-depleted transplantation in children. Unique molecular identifiers were used to barcode this TCRbeta library. Via MiXCR, TCRdb re-called the PCR reads, giving one row per CDR3 protein. The table shows 350,000 to 400,000 distinct CDR3 sequences, with approximately 12% occurring only once. The sample was PBMCs, taken from the stem cell graft. These receptors all come from a human donor who donated a stem cell graft to a child with Fanconi anemia.

This sequence joins TRBV4-3 and TRBJ2-6, with D unresolved. Trimming shortened V by 4 bases and J by 0 bases, and 7 bases separated the two germline ends. The CDR3 totals 15 residues. Germline V gene data show CDR1 as LGHNA and CDR2 as YSLEER. DNA for the CDR3: TGCGCCAGCAGCCTTAGGGACTCTGGGGCCAACGTCCTGACTTTC. Translation gives CASSLRDSGANVLTF.

The table lists this clonotype with a few counts. The genes are TRBV5-1 and TRBJ2-1; D unclear. Trimming removed 3 bases from V and 8 bases from J, with 9 bases in between. The length of the CDR3 is 12 residues. Looked up from germline, CDR1 is SGHRS and CDR2 is YFSETQ. Written as DNA, the CDR3 is TGCGCCAGCAGCTCACCCCACGATGAGCAGTTCTTC. Its protein product is CASSSPHDEQFF.

This clonotype was seen at least ten times. This sequence joins TRBV9 and TRBJ2-1, with TRBD1 as a possible D gene (7 bases). CDR1 is SGDLS and CDR2 is YYNGEE in the germline V gene. The CDR3 is 15 residues long. Deletions cut 3 bases from V and 10 bases from J, with 20 bases between. This CDR3 reads CASSEGGQPYQEQFF. CDR3 in DNA: TGTGCCAGCAGCGAGGGGGGACAGCCCTACCAGGAGCAGTTCTTC. Full variable domain (missing parts from reference TRBV9 and TRBJ2-1): DSGVTQTPKHLITATGQRVTLRCSPRSGDLSVYWYQQSLDQGLQFLIQYYNGEERAKGNILERFSAQQFPDLHSELNLSSLELGDSALYFCASSEGGQPYQEQFFGPGTRLTVL.

Comment on this clonotype: Because the CDR3 is missing its conserved closing phenylalanine or tryptophan, this is likely a read error. CDR3 nucleotides: TGCGCCAGCAGCCCCTCGGTCTTTCCGAACACCGGGGAGCTGTTTGTT. As protein: CASSPSVFPNTGELFV. V usage is TRBV4-3 and J usage is TRBJ2-2; D gene uncertain. V dropped 4 bases and J dropped 0 bases, with 12 bases sitting between them. CDR1 is LGHNA, CDR2 YSLEER, per germline. This CDR3 region has 16 residues.

This clonotype was detected a few times. The J gene is TRBJ1-1, the V gene TRBV19, with a tentative D call TRBD1 (5 bases). In germline, CDR1 is LNHDA, CDR2 SQIVND (reference sequence). V lost 8 bases and J 1 base, leaving 11 bases between the germline ends. The CDR3 sequence is 13 residues long. CDR3 bases: TGTGCCAGTGAGGGACTCCGGAACACTGAAGCTTTCTTT. Protein sequence: CASEGLRNTEAFF.

The chain couples TRBV29-1 to TRBJ2-1, with D maybe TRBD2 (7 bases). The germline CDR1 and CDR2 sequences are SQVTM and ANQGSEA. The V end lost 4 bases, the J end lost 10 bases, and 20 bases lay between the germline ends. CDR3 size: 14 residues. The CDR3, as DNA: TGCAGCGTTGGGGAAGTAGGGGGGGGATGGGAGCAGTTCTTC. Amino acid sequence: CSVGEVGGGWEQFF.

This clonotype came up a few times. The chain has TRBV12-3 or TRBV12-4 and TRBJ2-1, with D possibly being TRBD1 or TRBD2 (5 bases each). The CDR3 extends over 14 amino acids. Trimming took 5 bases from V and 10 from J, leaving 18 bases between them. The CDR3 bases are TGTGCCAGCAGTCCAACCGGGACGGCGAGCGAGCAGTTCTTC. It specifies CASSPTGTASEQFF.

The chain carries TRBV7-8 and TRBJ1-5; perhaps TRBD1 as D (5 bases). With 1 base removed from V and 3 bases from J, the gap between germline ends came to 13 bases. The CDR3 has 16 amino acids. Germline V gene lookup returns CDR1 SGHVS and CDR2 FQNEAQ. The CDR3 is CASSLEGPGSNQPQHF. CDR3 in DNA: TGTGCCAGCAGCTTAGAGGGACCGGGATCCAATCAGCCCCAGCATTTT.

V and J are TRBV25-1 and TRBJ1-2, with D perhaps TRBD1 (5 bases). Germline CDR1 MGHDK, CDR2 SYGVNS. The V and J ends lost 8 bases and 0 bases respectively, with 10 bases between them. The CDR3 spans 13 residues. This CDR3 reads CASWDGTNYGYTF. Here the CDR3 DNA reads TGTGCCAGCTGGGACGGCACTAACTATGGCTACACCTTC.

The table lists this clonotype with many counts. The chain joins TRBV7-2 to TRBJ2-1; the D gene is possibly TRBD2 (5 bases). Germline V gives CDR1 SGHTA, CDR2 FQGNSA. V was shortened by 2 bases and J by 4 bases, with 9 bases between the two germline ends. This CDR3 comprises 14 residues. CDR3 nucleotide sequence: TGTGCCAGCAGCTTATTCCGGGAATACAATGAGCAGTTCTTC. Residues: CASSLFREYNEQFF. The full variable domain, rest sourced from reference TRBV7-2 and TRBJ2-1, is GAGVSQSPSNKVTEKGKDVELRCDPISGHTALYWYRQSLGQGLEFLIYFQGNSAPDKSGLPSDRFSAERTGGSVSTLTIQRTQQEDSAVYLCASSLFREYNEQFFGPGTRLTVL.

J is TRBJ1-2 and V is TRBV12-3 or TRBV12-4; no definite D call. The CDR3 sequence is 13 residues long. Trimming took 7 bases from V and 4 from J, leaving 13 bases between them. The DNA of the CDR3 is TGTGCCAGCATCCAAGACAAGACCTATGGCTACACCTTC. Residues: CASIQDKTYGYTF.

The V and J genes are TRBV28 and TRBJ1-1; D is undetermined. This CDR3 spans 15 amino acids. The V end lost 3 bases, the J end lost 1 base, and 12 bases lay between the germline ends. CDR1 MDHEN and CDR2 SYDVKM come from the germline V gene. The CDR3 loop is CASSFIGRGNTEAFF. CDR3 bases: TGTGCCAGCAGTTTTATAGGTCGGGGGAACACTGAAGCTTTCTTT. The complete variable domain, with remaining parts taken from reference TRBV28 and TRBJ1-1, reads DVKVTQSSRYLVKRTGEKVFLECVQDMDHENMFWYRQDPGLGLRLIYFSYDVKMKEKGDIPEGYSVSREKKERFSLILESASTNQTSMYLCASSFIGRGNTEAFFGQGTRLTVV.

This chain uses TRBV4-2 with TRBJ2-2, with no clear D. Trimming removed 0 bases at V and 7 bases at J, with 15 bases between. Germline values: CDR1 LGHNA, CDR2 YNFKEQ. The CDR3 sequence is 16 residues long. CDR3 sequence: CASSQDDGRWDGELFF. CDR3 coding DNA: TGTGCCAGCAGCCAAGATGACGGCCGCTGGGACGGGGAGCTGTTTTTT.

The sample holds a few counts of this clonotype. The rearrangement uses TRBV6-2 or TRBV6-3 and TRBJ2-1; 8 bases map to TRBD2. V was clipped by 4 bases and J by 12 bases; unmatched bases: 8. CDR3 length: 13 residues. Germline CDR1 MNHEY, CDR2 SVGEGT. The CDR3 DNA is TGTGCCAGCAGTTCCCCACTCGCGGGGGGGCAGTTCTTC. This translates into CASSSPLAGGQFF.

In this sample, this clonotype turned up many times. This chain joins TRBV12-3 or TRBV12-4 and TRBJ2-2; D might be TRBD1 (5 bases). The germline V and J ends were trimmed by 5 bases and 3 bases, with 13 bases remaining between them. The CDR3 loop spans 15 amino acids. In DNA form, the CDR3 reads TGTGCCAGCAGTCCCTTAGACAGCGACACCGGGGAGCTGTTTTTT. It codes for CASSPLDSDTGELFF.

V gene TRBV15 combines with J gene TRBJ2-7; maybe TRBD1 (6 bases). The CDR3 spans 15 residues. V lost 0 bases, J lost 1 base, and 10 bases lay in between. Germline V lookup: CDR1 LNHNV, CDR2 YYDKDF (reference sequence). CDR3 amino acids: CATSRDRGPSYEQYF. For the CDR3, the DNA is TGTGCCACCAGCAGAGACAGGGGCCCGTCCTACGAGCAGTACTTC.

The chain combines TRBV7-8 with TRBJ1-2; weak D call: TRBD1 (5 bases). Germline CDR1 is SGHVS and CDR2 is FQNEAQ. V was pared by 5 bases and J by 4 bases, with 17 bases between. The CDR3 contains 15 residues. Here the CDR3 DNA reads TGTGCCAGCAGCAACCGGGACCCCAACCTCTATGGCTACACCTTC. Translation: CASSNRDPNLYGYTF. The full variable domain, in which reference TRBV7-8 and TRBJ1-2 provide the parts outside the CDR3, is GAGVSQSPRYKVAKRGQDVALRCDPISGHVSLFWYQQALGQGPEFLTYFQNEAQLDKSGLPSDRFFAERPEGSVSTLKIQRTQQEDSAVYLCASSNRDPNLYGYTFGSGTRLTVV.

V gene TRBV11-1 combines with J gene TRBJ1-4; D remains unclear. Germline CDR1 is SGHAT and CDR2 is FQDESV (reference sequence). This CDR3 has 18 residues. Trimming removed 3 bases from V and 0 bases from J, with 17 bases in between. The CDR3 nucleotides read TGTGCCAGCAGCTTTACAACAGCACGGTCTTCAACTAATGAAAAACTGTTTTTT. Its translation is CASSFTTARSSTNEKLFF.